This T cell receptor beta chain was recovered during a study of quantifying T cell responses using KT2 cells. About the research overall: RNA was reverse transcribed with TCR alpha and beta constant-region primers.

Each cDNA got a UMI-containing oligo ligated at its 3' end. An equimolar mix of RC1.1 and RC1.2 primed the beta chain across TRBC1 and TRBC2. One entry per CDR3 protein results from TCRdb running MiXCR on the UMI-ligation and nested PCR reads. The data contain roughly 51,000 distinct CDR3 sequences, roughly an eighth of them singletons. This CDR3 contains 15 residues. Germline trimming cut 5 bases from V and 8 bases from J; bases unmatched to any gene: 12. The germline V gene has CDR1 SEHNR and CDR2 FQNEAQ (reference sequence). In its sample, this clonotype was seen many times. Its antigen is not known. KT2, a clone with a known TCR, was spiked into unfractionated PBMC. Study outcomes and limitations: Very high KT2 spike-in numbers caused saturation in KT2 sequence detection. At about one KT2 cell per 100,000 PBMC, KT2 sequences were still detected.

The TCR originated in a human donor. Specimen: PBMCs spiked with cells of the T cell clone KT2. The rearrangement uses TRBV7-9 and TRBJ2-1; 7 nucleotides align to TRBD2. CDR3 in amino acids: CASSMGGFAFDEQFF. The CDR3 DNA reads TGTGCCAGCAGCATGGGGGGGTTTGCTTTCGATGAGCAGTTCTTC. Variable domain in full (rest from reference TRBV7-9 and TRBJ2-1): DTGVSQNPRHKITKRGQNVTFRCDPISEHNRLYWYRQTLGQGPEFLTYFQNEAQLEKSRLLSDRFSAERPKGSFSTLEIQRTEQGDSAMYLCASSMGGFAFDEQFFGPGTRLTVL.